This TCR beta chain originates from a study of blood T cell repertoires in COVID-19. TCRdb's table, derived via immunoSEQ multiplex PCR, lists solely in-frame clones and lacks some. The data hold about 210,000 clones, with roughly 75% observed a single time. Trimming removed 6 bases from V and 6 bases from J; junction bases left unmatched: 8. The CDR3 loop spans 13 amino acids. Looked up from germline, CDR1 is SQVTM and CDR2 is ANQGSEA. The sequence was obtained from a woman aged 70-85 years with acute or convalescent COVID-19. J is TRBJ1-5 and V is TRBV29-1; 7 bases match TRBD1. The sequenced sample was peripheral blood. This CDR3 is CSVGTGDGQPQHF. CDR3 bases: TGCAGCGTGGGTACAGGGGACGGTCAGCCCCAGCATTTT.